Presented here are 31 T cell receptor beta chains from one specimen sequenced in a study of OX40 agonist ivuxolimab in advanced cancers. Produced via immunoSEQ multiplex PCR; TCRdb's table is partial and in-frame only. The table has about 100,000 clones, about 91% seen once. Sequences were derived from CD4+ or CD8+ T cells sorted from blood, sampled in a trial of the OX40 agonist ivuxolimab. The source is an adult with an advanced solid tumor such as melanoma, head and neck, liver or kidney cancer.

This chain connects TRBV6-5 to TRBJ2-7; 7 bases are a match to TRBD1. CDR3 size: 13 residues. V shed 5 bases, J shed 3 bases, and the junction held 4 bases outside the gene matches. Per the germline V gene, CDR1 is MNHEY and CDR2 is SVGAGI. CDR3 DNA sequence: TGTGCCAGCAGTCACGGGACAGACTACGAGCAGTACTTC. This codes for CASSHGTDYEQYF.

The chain has TRBV5-1 and TRBJ1-4, with TRBD1 matching over 7 bases. Trimming removed 5 bases from V and 4 bases from J; junction bases left unmatched: 8. The CDR3 contains 15 residues. Germline CDR1 is SGHRS and CDR2 is YFSETQ. The CDR3 DNA sequence: TGCGCCAGCAGACCCACAGGGGCCCATAATGAAAAACTGTTTTTT. Its translation: CASRPTGAHNEKLFF.

The chain has TRBV2 and TRBJ2-3, with D perhaps assigned TRBD1 or TRBD2 (5 bases each). CDR1 and CDR2 (germline): SNHLY, FYNNEI. V lost 3 bases and J 2 bases, leaving 15 bases between the germline ends. The CDR3 runs to 16 residues. The CDR3 DNA follows: TGTGCCAGCAGTGATGAGCCGAGGGGTTACACAGATACGCAGTATTTT. It yields the protein CASSDEPRGYTDTQYF.

This clone was recorded only once. In the same sample, other DNA sequences code for this CDR3. The chain has TRBV19 and TRBJ1-5; the D gene is possibly TRBD1 (5 bases). Germline lookup yields CDR1 LNHDA and CDR2 SQIVND (reference sequence). The CDR3 spans 14 residues. V was clipped by 6 bases and J by 2 bases, with 11 bases between them. This CDR3 reads CASRGRGGNQPQHF. The CDR3 nucleotides are TGTGCCAGTAGGGGGCGGGGGGGCAATCAGCCCCAGCATTTT.

The chain couples TRBV9 to TRBJ2-5, with D perhaps TRBD1 or TRBD2 (7 bases each). V was clipped by 4 bases and J by 4 bases, with 20 bases between them. Per the germline V gene, CDR1 is SGDLS and CDR2 is YYNGEE. This CDR3 has 16 amino acids. For the CDR3, the DNA is TGTGCCAGCAGCCCACGGGGAGGGGGCTGGGGAGAGACCCAGTACTTC. It yields the protein CASSPRGGGWGETQYF.

The rearrangement links TRBV5-4 to TRBJ2-1; TRBD2 matches 14 bases. CDR3 length: 15 amino acids. Per the germline V gene, CDR1 is SGHNT and CDR2 is YYREEE (reference sequence). J gave up 9 bases and V 4 bases, and 6 bases lay outside the gene matches. The CDR3, as DNA: TGTGCCAGCAGCGTCGGGACTAGCGGGGGTCTTGAGCAGTTCTTC. Translating it yields CASSVGTSGGLEQFF.

CDR3 coding DNA: TGTGCCAGCAGCTTAGGGTCTTCGGGCACAGATACGCAGTATTTT. Encoded protein: CASSLGSSGTDTQYF. This sequence joins TRBV7-9 and TRBJ2-3, with no clear D. CDR3 length equals 15 residues. The V gene lost 1 base and the J gene lost 1 base, with 9 bases spanning the gap. Germline V CDR1 and CDR2: SEHNR, FQNEAQ (reference sequence).

V usage is TRBV5-1 and J usage is TRBJ2-1; either TRBD1 or TRBD2 may supply D (6 bases each). Trimming stripped 4 bases from V and 7 bases from J, with 18 bases between. This CDR3 has 15 amino acids. Germline V CDR1 and CDR2: SGHRS, YFSETQ. In nucleotides, the CDR3 is TGCGCCAGCAGCGCCTTAGCGGAGAGGGGGAATGAGCAGTTCTTC. Encoded protein: CASSALAERGNEQFF. Filled out from reference TRBV5-1 and TRBJ2-1, the complete variable domain reads KAGVTQTPRYLIKTRGQQVTLSCSPISGHRSVSWYQQTPGQGLQFLFEYFSETQRNKGNFPGRFSGRQFSNSRSEMNVSTLELGDSALYLCASSALAERGNEQFFGPGTRLTVL.

This rearrangement joins TRBV28 to TRBJ1-5; no reliable D call. Germline CDR1 reads MDHEN; CDR2 reads SYDVKM. The CDR3 extends over 11 amino acids. With 8 bases removed from V and 12 bases from J, the gap between germline ends came to 14 bases. The CDR3 here is CASLSSGGQHF. The CDR3 nucleotides are TGTGCCAGCCTTTCCTCGGGCGGCCAGCATTTT.

The chain joins TRBV7-9 to TRBJ1-1, with 8 bases that match TRBD1. Germline values: CDR1 SEHNR, CDR2 FQNEAQ (reference sequence). The CDR3 covers 16 residues. V lost 4 bases to trimming and J lost 1 base; unmatched junction nucleotides: 8. This CDR3 reads CASSWNTGTGNTEAFF. The CDR3 nucleotides read TGTGCCAGCAGCTGGAACACCGGGACAGGGAACACTGAAGCTTTCTTT.

This clone was found once. This chain joins TRBV28 and TRBJ2-7; no firm D call. The CDR3 is 14 residues long. CDR1 MDHEN and CDR2 SYDVKM come from the germline V gene. Deletions cut 3 bases from V and 2 bases from J, with 11 bases between. The CDR3: CASSFPFLPYEQYF. The CDR3 DNA reads TGTGCCAGCAGTTTCCCCTTCTTGCCCTACGAGCAGTACTTC.

The chain links TRBV6-5 to TRBJ2-7; D is undetermined. CDR1 is MNHEY, CDR2 SVGAGI, per germline. The V gene lost 2 bases and the J gene lost 6 bases, with 11 bases spanning the gap. CDR3 length equals 13 residues. The chain's CDR3 is CASSYDLLREQYF. The DNA for the CDR3 is TGTGCCAGCAGTTACGACCTACTACGCGAGCAGTACTTC.

The chain carries TRBV28 and TRBJ2-1; D may correspond to TRBD1 or TRBD2 (5 bases each). This CDR3 is 13 amino acids long. Trimming stripped 8 bases from V and 4 bases from J, with 12 bases between. Germline CDR1 reads MDHEN; CDR2 reads SYDVKM. The CDR3 DNA is TGTGCCAGCCGGGACCCTGGTTACAATGAGCAGTTCTTC. As protein: CASRDPGYNEQFF.

The chain combines TRBV6-1 with TRBJ2-3, with a possible D match to TRBD2 (6 bases). V was clipped by 2 bases and J by 2 bases, with 8 bases between them. Germline V lookup: CDR1 MNHNS, CDR2 SASEGT. This CDR3 spans 14 amino acids. The CDR3 DNA sequence: TGTGCCAGCAGTGAACAGCGGGTCACAGATACGCAGTATTTT. Amino acids: CASSEQRVTDTQYF.

The chain has TRBV9 and TRBJ2-3; no clear D gene. V gave up 3 bases and J gave up 2 bases, with 13 bases separating them. Germline V gene data show CDR1 as SGDLS and CDR2 as YYNGEE. This CDR3 has 15 amino acids. CDR3 in amino acids: CASSAGIPLTDTQYF. CDR3 nucleotides: TGTGCCAGCAGCGCCGGTATCCCACTCACAGATACGCAGTATTTT.

The genes are TRBV11-2 and TRBJ2-7; D unclear. The germline V gene has CDR1 SGHAT and CDR2 FQNNGV. Trimming took 5 bases from V and 2 from J, leaving 7 bases between them. The CDR3 has 12 amino acids. The DNA of the CDR3 is TGTGCCAGCAGCCTGGCCCCCTACGAGCAGTACTTC. Translation gives CASSLAPYEQYF.

Only a few counts were recorded for this clone. The chain has TRBV11-3 and TRBJ2-5; no definite D call. The CDR3 has 14 residues. The V end was cut by 5 bases, the J end by 5 bases, with 15 bases between. Germline assignment: CDR1 SGHNT and CDR2 YENEEA. CDR3 sequence: CASSPSPSGETQYF. The CDR3 bases are TGTGCCAGCAGCCCCTCCCCGAGTGGGGAGACCCAGTACTTC. Complete variable domain (other parts from reference TRBV11-3 and TRBJ2-5): EAGVVQSPRYKIIEKKQPVAFWCNPISGHNTLYWYLQNLGQGPELLIRYENEEAVDDSQLPKDRFSAERLKGVDSTLKIQPAELGDSAVYLCASSPSPSGETQYFGPGTRLLVL.

The V and J genes are TRBV11-2 and TRBJ2-3; a weak D match, TRBD2 (6 bases). The CDR3 has 12 amino acids. Trimming removed 6 bases from V and 6 bases from J, with 10 bases in between. CDR1 is SGHAT, CDR2 FQNNGV, per germline. The CDR3 nucleotides read TGTGCCAGCAGAAGACTAGTTGATACGCAGTATTTT. Its translation: CASRRLVDTQYF.

The table lists this clone with a count of one. The rearrangement joins TRBV25-1 to TRBJ1-5, with D possibly TRBD1 on 5 matching bases. V was shortened by 4 bases and J by 5 bases, with 6 bases between the two germline ends. The germline V gene has CDR1 MGHDK and CDR2 SYGVNS. The CDR3 consists of 12 residues. In nucleotides, the CDR3 is TGTGCCAGCAGTGTGGGGGATCAGCCCCAGCATTTT. Encoded protein: CASSVGDQPQHF.

The chain carries TRBV6-5 and TRBJ2-2; D not resolved. CDR1 MNHEY and CDR2 SVGAGI come from the germline V gene. V was cut by 7 bases and J by 0 bases, with 12 bases left in between. The CDR3 runs to 15 residues. The CDR3 here is CASKKSQTNTGELFF. The DNA of the CDR3 is TGTGCCAGCAAGAAATCACAAACGAACACCGGGGAGCTGTTTTTT.

This rearrangement joins TRBV7-9 to TRBJ1-3; no clear D gene. CDR3 length: 15 residues. CDR1 is SEHNR and CDR2 is FQNEAQ in the germline V gene (reference sequence). V was cut by 1 base and J by 3 bases, with 10 bases left in between. DNA of the CDR3: TGTGCCAGCAGCTTAGGTGCAGGCCTTGGAAACACCATATATTTT. Its protein is CASSLGAGLGNTIYF.

This rearrangement joins TRBV7-8 to TRBJ2-5; D is tentatively TRBD1 or TRBD2 (5 bases each). Germline V lookup: CDR1 SGHVS, CDR2 FQNEAQ. This CDR3 contains 16 residues. V lost 2 bases to trimming and J lost 5 bases, with 18 bases between them. The CDR3 sequence is CASSLWSGTERETQYF. DNA of the CDR3: TGTGCCAGCAGCTTATGGTCAGGGACGGAAAGGGAGACCCAGTACTTC.

This chain joins TRBV13 and TRBJ1-4, with 8 bases identical to TRBD1. The CDR3 has 15 amino acids. V shed 5 bases, J shed 6 bases, and the junction held 8 bases outside the gene matches. The germline CDR1 and CDR2 sequences are PRHDT and FYEKMQ (reference sequence). CDR3 residues: CASSPRQGTDEKLFF. As DNA, the CDR3 is TGTGCCAGCAGCCCTAGACAGGGGACGGATGAAAAACTGTTTTTT.

V gene TRBV28 combines with J gene TRBJ1-2; D not certain. Germline V gene lookup returns CDR1 MDHEN and CDR2 SYDVKM. V was trimmed by 4 bases and J by 6 bases, leaving 9 bases between them. The CDR3 is made up of 12 amino acids. The CDR3 reads CASSSAWDGYTF. The CDR3 DNA reads TGTGCCAGCAGTTCTGCATGGGATGGCTACACCTTC.

The rearrangement joins TRBV19 to TRBJ1-2; the D is unclear. The CDR3 is 15 residues long. The ends were cut back, 5 bases at V and 3 bases at J, with 16 bases in the middle. Germline CDR1 reads LNHDA; CDR2 reads SQIVND (reference sequence). This CDR3 reads CASSPNVRLHYGYTF. CDR3 coding DNA: TGTGCCAGTAGTCCCAACGTTAGGTTACACTATGGCTACACCTTC.

The rearrangement joins TRBV5-8 to TRBJ2-5; 9 nucleotides align to TRBD2. The CDR3 length is 18 residues. The V gene's germline CDR1 is SGHTS and CDR2 YDEGEE. V dropped 0 bases and J dropped 5; count of bases not matched to a gene: 14. The CDR3 region is CASSLARLAGTSGETQYF. Here the CDR3 DNA reads TGTGCCAGCAGCTTGGCTCGGCTAGCGGGGACCTCCGGGGAGACCCAGTACTTC.

This clone is a singleton in its sample. An end of the junction does not agree with germline; a read error may underlie this. The chain carries TRBV18 and TRBJ2-1, with 7 bases aligning to TRBD2. The germline V gene encodes CDR1 KGHSH and CDR2 LQKENI. The CDR3 has 14 amino acids. The DNA of the CDR3 is TGTGCCAGCTCACCAAGCGGGGACCTCAATCAGCAGTTCTTC. Translating it yields CASSPSGDLNQQFF.

This clone was detected a few times. The chain recombines TRBV11-2 with TRBJ2-1, with TRBD1 as a possible D gene (5 bases). The CDR3 is made up of 14 amino acids. Trimming stripped 5 bases from V and 4 bases from J, with 12 bases between. In germline, CDR1 is SGHAT, CDR2 FQNNGV. CDR3 residues: CASSRIRDYNEQFF. CDR3 bases: TGTGCCAGCAGCAGAATCAGGGATTACAATGAGCAGTTCTTC.

V usage is TRBV2 and J usage is TRBJ1-2; D uncertain. V was trimmed by 3 bases and J by 6 bases, leaving 8 bases between them. The CDR3 runs 12 residues. Germline V lookup: CDR1 SNHLY, CDR2 FYNNEI. The CDR3 DNA reads as TGTGCCAGCAGTGATCTAGGAAATGGCTACACCTTC. It specifies CASSDLGNGYTF.

This clone was counted only a few times. This sequence joins TRBV30 and TRBJ1-2; D is uncertain. The germline CDR1 and CDR2 sequences are GTSNPN and SVGIG (reference sequence). The CDR3 length is 15 residues. The V end was cut by 2 bases, the J end by 2 bases, with 15 bases between. CDR3 loop: CAWSLLRAANYGYTF. The CDR3 DNA is TGTGCCTGGAGTTTGCTTCGGGCAGCGAACTATGGCTACACCTTC. Full variable domain (rest looked up from reference TRBV30 and TRBJ1-2): SQTIHQWPATLVQPVGSPLSLECTVEGTSNPNLYWYRQAAGRGLQLLFYSVGIGQISSEVPQNLSASRPQDRQFILSSKKLLLSDSGFYLCAWSLLRAANYGYTFGSGTRLTVV.

This chain links TRBV5-1 with TRBJ1-2; 9 bases map to TRBD1. This CDR3 is built from 16 residues. From germline, CDR1 is SGHRS and CDR2 YFSETQ. J gave up 8 bases and V 4 bases, and 15 bases lay outside the gene matches. The CDR3 loop is CASSPTQGAQYSGYTF. DNA of the CDR3: TGCGCCAGCAGCCCGACACAGGGGGCGCAGTATAGCGGCTACACCTTC.